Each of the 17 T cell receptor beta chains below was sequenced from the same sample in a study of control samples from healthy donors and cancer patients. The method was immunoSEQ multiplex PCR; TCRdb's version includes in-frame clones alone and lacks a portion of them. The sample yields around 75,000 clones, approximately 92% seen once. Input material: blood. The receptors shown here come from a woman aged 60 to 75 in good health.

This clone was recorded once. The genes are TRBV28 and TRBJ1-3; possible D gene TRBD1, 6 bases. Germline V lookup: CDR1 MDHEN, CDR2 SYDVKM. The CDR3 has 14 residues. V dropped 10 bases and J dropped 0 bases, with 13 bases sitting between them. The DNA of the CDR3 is TGTGCCACGGAGGACAGTCCCTCTGGAAACACCATATATTTT. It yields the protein CATEDSPSGNTIYF.

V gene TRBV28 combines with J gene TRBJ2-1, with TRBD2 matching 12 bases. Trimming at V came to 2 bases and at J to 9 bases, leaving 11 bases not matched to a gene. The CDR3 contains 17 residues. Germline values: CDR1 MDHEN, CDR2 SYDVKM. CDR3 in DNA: TGTGCCAGCAGTTTAGGTTGGCTAGCGGGAGGGCCGGTTGAGCAGTTCTTC. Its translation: CASSLGWLAGGPVEQFF. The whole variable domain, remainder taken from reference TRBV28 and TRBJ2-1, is DVKVTQSSRYLVKRTGEKVFLECVQDMDHENMFWYRQDPGLGLRLIYFSYDVKMKEKGDIPEGYSVSREKKERFSLILESASTNQTSMYLCASSLGWLAGGPVEQFFGPGTRLTVL.

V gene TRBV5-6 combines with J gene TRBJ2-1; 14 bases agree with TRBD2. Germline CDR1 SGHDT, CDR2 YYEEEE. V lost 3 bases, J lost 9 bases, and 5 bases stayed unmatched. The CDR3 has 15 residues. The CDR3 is CASSSRLAGGGEQFF. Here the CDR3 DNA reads TGTGCCAGCAGCTCTCGACTAGCGGGAGGGGGTGAGCAGTTCTTC.

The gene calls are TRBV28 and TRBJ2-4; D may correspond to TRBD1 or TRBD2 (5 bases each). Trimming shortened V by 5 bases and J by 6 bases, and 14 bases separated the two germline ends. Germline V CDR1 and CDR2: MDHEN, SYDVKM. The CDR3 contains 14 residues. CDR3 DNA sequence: TGTGCCAGCAGTGTCGGGACGAGAGGAAACATTCAGTACTTC. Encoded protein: CASSVGTRGNIQYF.

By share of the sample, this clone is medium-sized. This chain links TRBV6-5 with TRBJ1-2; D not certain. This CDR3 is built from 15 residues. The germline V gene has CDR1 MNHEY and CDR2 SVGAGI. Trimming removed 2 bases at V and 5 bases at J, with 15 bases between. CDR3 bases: TGTGCCAGCAGTTACATGCTGACGGCGCCGTATGGCTACACCTTC. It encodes CASSYMLTAPYGYTF.

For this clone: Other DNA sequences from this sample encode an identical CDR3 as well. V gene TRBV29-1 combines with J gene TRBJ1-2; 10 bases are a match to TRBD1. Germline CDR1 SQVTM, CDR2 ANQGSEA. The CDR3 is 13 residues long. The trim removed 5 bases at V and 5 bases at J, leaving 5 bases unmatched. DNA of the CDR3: TGCAGCGTTCGACAGGGGGCAGGGTATGGCTACACCTTC. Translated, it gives CSVRQGAGYGYTF.

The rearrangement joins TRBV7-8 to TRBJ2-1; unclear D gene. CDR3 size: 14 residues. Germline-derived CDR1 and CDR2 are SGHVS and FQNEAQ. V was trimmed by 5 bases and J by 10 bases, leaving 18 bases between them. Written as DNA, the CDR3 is TGTGCCAGCAGCGGACCGGGCCTCAAAGGGGAGCAGTTCTTC. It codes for CASSGPGLKGEQFF.

The CDR3 nucleotides read TGTGCCATCAGTGATAGGTTAGCGGGAGGTTACAATGAGCAGTTCTTC. Translated: CAISDRLAGGYNEQFF. This rearrangement joins TRBV10-3 to TRBJ2-1, with TRBD2 matching over 10 bases. The J segment lost 4 bases and the V segment lost 3 bases, leaving 6 bases of the junction unmatched. CDR1 ENHRY and CDR2 SYGVKD come from the germline V gene. There are 16 residues in the CDR3.

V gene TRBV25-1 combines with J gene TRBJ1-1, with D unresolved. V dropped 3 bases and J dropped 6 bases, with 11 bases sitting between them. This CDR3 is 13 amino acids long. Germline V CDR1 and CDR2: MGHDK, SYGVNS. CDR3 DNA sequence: TGTGCCAGCAGTGATCAATATCGCGCTGAAGCTTTCTTT. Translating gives CASSDQYRAEAFF. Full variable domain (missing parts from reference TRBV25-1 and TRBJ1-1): EADIYQTPRYLVIGTGKKITLECSQTMGHDKMYWYQQDPGMELHLIHYSYGVNSTEKGDLSSESTVSRIRTEHFPLTLESARPSHTSQYLCASSDQYRAEAFFGQGTRLTVV.

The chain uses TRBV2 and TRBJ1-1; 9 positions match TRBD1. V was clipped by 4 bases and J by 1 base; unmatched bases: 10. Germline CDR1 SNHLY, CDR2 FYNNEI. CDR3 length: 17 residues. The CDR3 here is CASSGRGRTGENTEAFF. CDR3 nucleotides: TGTGCCAGCAGTGGAAGGGGGAGGACAGGGGAGAACACTGAAGCTTTCTTT. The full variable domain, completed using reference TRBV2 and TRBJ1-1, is EPEVTQTPSHQVTQMGQEVILRCVPISNHLYFYWYRQILGQKVEFLVSFYNNEISEKSEIFDDQFSVERPDGSNFTLKIRSTKLEDSAMYFCASSGRGRTGENTEAFFGQGTRLTVV.

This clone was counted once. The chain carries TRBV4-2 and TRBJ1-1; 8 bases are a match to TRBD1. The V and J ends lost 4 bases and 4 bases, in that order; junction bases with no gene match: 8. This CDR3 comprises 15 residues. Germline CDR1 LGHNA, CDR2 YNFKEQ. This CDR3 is CASSRIRTGSTEAFF. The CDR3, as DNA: TGTGCCAGCAGCCGAATAAGGACAGGGAGCACTGAAGCTTTCTTT.

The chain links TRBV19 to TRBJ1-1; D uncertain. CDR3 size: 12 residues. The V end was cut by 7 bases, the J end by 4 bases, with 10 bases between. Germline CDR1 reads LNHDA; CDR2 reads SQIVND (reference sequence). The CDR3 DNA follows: TGTGCCAGTAATAAAGGGCGCACTGAAGCTTTCTTT. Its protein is CASNKGRTEAFF.

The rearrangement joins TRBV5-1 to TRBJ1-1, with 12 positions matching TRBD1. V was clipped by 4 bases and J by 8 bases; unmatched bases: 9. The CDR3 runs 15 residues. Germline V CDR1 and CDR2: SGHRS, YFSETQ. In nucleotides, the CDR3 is TGCGCCAGCAGCGGGACAGGGGGCGGGTTAGGGGAAGCTTTCTTT. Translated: CASSGTGGGLGEAFF.

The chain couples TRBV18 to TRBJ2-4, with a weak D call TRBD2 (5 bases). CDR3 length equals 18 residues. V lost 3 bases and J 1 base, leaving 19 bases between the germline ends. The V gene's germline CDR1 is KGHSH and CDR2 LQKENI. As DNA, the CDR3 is TGTGCCAGCTCACCTTCGCCGAGAGCGGAACACGCCAAAAACATTCAGTACTTC. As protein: CASSPSPRAEHAKNIQYF.

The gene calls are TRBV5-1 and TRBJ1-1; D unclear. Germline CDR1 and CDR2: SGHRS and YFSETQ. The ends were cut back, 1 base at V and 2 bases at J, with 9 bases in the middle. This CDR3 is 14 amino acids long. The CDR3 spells CASSLQTVNTEAFF. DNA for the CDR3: TGCGCCAGCAGCTTGCAGACCGTTAACACTGAAGCTTTCTTT.

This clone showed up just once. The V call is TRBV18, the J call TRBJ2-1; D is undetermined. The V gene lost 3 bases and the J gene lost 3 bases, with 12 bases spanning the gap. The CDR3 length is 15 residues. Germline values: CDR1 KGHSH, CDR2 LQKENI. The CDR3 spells CASSPIRVNYNEQFF. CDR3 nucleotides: TGTGCCAGCTCACCGATCCGGGTTAACTACAATGAGCAGTTCTTC.

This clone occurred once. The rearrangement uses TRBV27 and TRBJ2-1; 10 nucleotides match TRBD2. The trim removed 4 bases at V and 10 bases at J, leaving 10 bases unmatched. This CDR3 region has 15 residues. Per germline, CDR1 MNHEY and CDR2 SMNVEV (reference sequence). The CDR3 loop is CASSSELAGLREQFF. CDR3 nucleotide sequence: TGTGCCAGCAGTTCAGAACTAGCGGGGTTACGGGAGCAGTTCTTC.